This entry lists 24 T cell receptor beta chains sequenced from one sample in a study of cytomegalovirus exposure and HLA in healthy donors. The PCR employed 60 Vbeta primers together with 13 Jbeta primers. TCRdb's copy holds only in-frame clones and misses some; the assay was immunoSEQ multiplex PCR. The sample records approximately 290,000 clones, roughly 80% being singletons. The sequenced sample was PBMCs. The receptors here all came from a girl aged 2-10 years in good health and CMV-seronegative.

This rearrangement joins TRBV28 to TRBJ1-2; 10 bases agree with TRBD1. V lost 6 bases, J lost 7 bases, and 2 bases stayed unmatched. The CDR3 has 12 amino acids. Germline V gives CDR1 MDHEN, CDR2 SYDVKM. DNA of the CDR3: TGTGCCAGCAGGACAGGGGGCGGTGGCTACACCTTC. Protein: CASRTGGGGYTF.

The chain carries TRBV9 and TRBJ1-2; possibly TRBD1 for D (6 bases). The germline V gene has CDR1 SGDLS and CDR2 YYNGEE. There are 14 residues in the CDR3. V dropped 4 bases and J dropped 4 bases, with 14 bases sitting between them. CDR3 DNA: TGTGCCAGCAGCCCTCACAGGGAATCCTATGGCTACACCTTC. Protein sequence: CASSPHRESYGYTF.

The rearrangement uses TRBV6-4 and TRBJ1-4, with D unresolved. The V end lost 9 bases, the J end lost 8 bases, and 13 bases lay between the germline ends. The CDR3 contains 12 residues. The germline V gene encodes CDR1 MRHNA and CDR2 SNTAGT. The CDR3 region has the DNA TGTGCCAGGTATCGTGGAGAAGAAAAACTGTTTTTT. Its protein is CARYRGEEKLFF.

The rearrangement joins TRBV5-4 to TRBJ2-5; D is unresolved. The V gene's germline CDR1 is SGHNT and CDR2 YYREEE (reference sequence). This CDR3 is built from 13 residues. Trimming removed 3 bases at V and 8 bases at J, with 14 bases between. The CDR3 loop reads CASSSKHADTQYF. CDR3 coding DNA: TGTGCCAGCAGCTCGAAACATGCGGATACCCAGTACTTC. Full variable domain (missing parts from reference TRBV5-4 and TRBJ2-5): ETGVTQSPTHLIKTRGQQVTLRCSSQSGHNTVSWYQQALGQGPQFIFQYYREEENGRGNFPPRFSGLQFPNYSSELNVNALELDDSALYLCASSSKHADTQYFGPGTRLLVL.

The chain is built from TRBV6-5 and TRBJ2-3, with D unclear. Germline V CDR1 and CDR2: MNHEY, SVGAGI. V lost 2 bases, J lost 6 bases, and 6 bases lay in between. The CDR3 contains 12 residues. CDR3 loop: CASSYDSDTQYF. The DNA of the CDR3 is TGTGCCAGCAGTTACGATAGTGATACGCAGTATTTT.

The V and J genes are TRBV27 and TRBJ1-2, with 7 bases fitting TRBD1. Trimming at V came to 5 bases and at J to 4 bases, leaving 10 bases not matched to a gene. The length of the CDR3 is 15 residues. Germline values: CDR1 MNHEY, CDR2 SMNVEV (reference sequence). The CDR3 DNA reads TGTGCCAGCAGTCACCGGACAGGTTCCCCCTATGGCTACACCTTC. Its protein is CASSHRTGSPYGYTF.

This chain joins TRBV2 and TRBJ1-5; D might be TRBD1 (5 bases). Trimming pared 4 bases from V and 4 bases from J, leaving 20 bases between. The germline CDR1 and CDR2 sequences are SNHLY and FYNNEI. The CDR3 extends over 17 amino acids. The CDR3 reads CASSVSYGGTSNQPQHF. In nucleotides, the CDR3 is TGTGCCAGCAGTGTATCGTATGGGGGGACTAGTAATCAGCCCCAGCATTTT.

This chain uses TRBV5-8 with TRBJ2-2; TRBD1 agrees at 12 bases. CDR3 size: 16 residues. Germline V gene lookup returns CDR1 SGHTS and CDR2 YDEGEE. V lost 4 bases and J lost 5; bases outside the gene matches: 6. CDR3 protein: CASSDPGQGATGELFF. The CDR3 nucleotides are TGTGCCAGCAGCGACCCGGGACAGGGGGCTACCGGGGAGCTGTTTTTT.

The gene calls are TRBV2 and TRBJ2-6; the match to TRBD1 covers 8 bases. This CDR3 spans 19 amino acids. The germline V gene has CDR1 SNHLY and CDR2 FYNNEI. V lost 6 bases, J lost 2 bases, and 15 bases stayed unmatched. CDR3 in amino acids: CASREFWTGPGTGANVLTF. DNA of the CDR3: TGTGCCAGCAGGGAGTTTTGGACAGGGCCTGGGACTGGGGCCAACGTCCTGACTTTC.

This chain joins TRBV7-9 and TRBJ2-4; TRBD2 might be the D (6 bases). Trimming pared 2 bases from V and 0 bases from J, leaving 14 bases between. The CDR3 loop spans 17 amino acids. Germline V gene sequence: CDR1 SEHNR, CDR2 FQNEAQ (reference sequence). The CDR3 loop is CASSLHGKGLAKNIQYF. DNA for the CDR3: TGTGCCAGCAGCTTACACGGGAAGGGACTAGCCAAAAACATTCAGTACTTC.

CDR3 in DNA: TGTGCCAGCAGTTTCCCCGCAGCGGGAGGGCGGCAGTTCTTC. Translating gives CASSFPAAGGRQFF. The V gene is TRBV27, the J gene TRBJ2-1; 10 bases align to TRBD2. The length of the CDR3 is 14 residues. Trimming removed 3 bases from V and 12 bases from J; junction bases left unmatched: 8. CDR1 is MNHEY and CDR2 is SMNVEV in the germline V gene (reference sequence).

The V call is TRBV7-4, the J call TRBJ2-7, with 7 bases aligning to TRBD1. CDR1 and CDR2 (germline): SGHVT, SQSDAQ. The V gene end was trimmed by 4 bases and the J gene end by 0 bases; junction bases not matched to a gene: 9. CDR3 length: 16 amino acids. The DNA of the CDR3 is TGTGCCAGCAGCTCAACAGGACAGGACAACTCCTACGAGCAGTACTTC. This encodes CASSSTGQDNSYEQYF.

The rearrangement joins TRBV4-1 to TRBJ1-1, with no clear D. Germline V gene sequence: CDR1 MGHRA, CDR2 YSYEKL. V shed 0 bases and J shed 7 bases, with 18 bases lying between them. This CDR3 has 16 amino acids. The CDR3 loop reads CASSQDLEQPDFEAFF. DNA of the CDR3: TGCGCCAGCAGCCAAGATCTTGAGCAGCCCGACTTTGAAGCTTTCTTT.

This CDR3 is CASREGLGDTIYF. In DNA form, the CDR3 reads TGTGCCAGCCGGGAAGGGCTTGGCGACACCATATATTTT. The chain links TRBV28 to TRBJ1-3; D gene unclear. Trimming pared 8 bases from V and 8 bases from J, leaving 16 bases between. The germline gives CDR1 MDHEN, CDR2 SYDVKM. The CDR3 runs 13 residues.

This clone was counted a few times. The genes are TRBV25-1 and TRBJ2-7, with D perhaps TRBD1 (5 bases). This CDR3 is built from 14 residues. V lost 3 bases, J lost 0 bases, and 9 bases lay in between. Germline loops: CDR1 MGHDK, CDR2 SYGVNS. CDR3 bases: TGTGCCAGCAGTGATGTCAGGGACTCCTACGAGCAGTACTTC. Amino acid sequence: CASSDVRDSYEQYF.

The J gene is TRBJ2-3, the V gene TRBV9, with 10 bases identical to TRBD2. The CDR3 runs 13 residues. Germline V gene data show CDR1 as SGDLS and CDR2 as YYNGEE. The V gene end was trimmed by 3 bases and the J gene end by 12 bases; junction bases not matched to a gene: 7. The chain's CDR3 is CASSGVAGGHQYF. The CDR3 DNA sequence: TGTGCCAGCAGCGGGGTAGCGGGGGGCCACCAGTATTTT.

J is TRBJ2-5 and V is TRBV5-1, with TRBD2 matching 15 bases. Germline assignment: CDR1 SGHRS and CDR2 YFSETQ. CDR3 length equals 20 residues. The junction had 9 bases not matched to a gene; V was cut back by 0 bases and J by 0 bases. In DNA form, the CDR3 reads TGCGCCAGCAGCTTGGCGAAATGGACTAGCGGGGGGGGATACCAAGAGACCCAGTACTTC. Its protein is CASSLAKWTSGGGYQETQYF.

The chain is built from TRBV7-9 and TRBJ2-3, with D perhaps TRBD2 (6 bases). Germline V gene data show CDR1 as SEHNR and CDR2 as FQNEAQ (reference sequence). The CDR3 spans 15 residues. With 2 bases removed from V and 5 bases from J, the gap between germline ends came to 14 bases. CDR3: CASSLRTMGIDTQYF. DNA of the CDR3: TGTGCCAGCAGCTTACGGACTATGGGTATAGATACGCAGTATTTT.

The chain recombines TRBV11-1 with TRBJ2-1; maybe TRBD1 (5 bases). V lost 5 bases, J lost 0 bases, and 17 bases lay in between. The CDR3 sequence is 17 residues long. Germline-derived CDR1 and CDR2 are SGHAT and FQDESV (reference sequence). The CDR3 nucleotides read TGTGCCAGCAGCCCAAAACAGGCTTCAAGCTCCTACAATGAGCAGTTCTTC. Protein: CASSPKQASSSYNEQFF.

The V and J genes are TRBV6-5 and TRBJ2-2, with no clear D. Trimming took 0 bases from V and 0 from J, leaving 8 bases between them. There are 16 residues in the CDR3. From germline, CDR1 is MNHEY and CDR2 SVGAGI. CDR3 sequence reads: CASSYSVSPNTGELFF. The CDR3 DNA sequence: TGTGCCAGCAGTTACTCAGTAAGCCCGAACACCGGGGAGCTGTTTTTT.

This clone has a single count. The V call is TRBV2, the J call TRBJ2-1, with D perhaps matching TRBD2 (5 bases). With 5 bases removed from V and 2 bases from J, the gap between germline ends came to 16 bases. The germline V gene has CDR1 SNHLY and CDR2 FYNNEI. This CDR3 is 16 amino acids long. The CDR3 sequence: CASSMTKAVPYNEQFF. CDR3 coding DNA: TGTGCCAGCAGTATGACTAAGGCGGTCCCCTACAATGAGCAGTTCTTC.

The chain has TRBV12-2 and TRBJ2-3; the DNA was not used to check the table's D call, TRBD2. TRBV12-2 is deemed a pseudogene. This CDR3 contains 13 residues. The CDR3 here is CAGLGGTPDTQYF. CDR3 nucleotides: TGTGCAGGGCTCGGGGGGACGCCAGATACGCAGTATTTT.

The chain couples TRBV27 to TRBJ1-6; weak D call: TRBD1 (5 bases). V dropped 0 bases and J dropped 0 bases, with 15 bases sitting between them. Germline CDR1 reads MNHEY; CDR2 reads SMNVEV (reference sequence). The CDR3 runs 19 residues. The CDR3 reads CASSLSYGGGSSYNSPLHF. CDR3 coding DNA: TGTGCCAGCAGTTTATCTTACGGGGGGGGAAGCTCCTATAATTCACCCCTCCACTTT.

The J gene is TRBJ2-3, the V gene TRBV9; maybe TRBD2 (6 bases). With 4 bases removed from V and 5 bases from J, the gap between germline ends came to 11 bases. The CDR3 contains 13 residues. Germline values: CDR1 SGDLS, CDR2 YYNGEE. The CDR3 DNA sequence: TGTGCCAGCAGCCCTGGGGGGTTAGATACGCAGTATTTT. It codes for CASSPGGLDTQYF. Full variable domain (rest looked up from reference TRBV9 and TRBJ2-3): DSGVTQTPKHLITATGQRVTLRCSPRSGDLSVYWYQQSLDQGLQFLIQYYNGEERAKGNILERFSAQQFPDLHSELNLSSLELGDSALYFCASSPGGLDTQYFGPGTRLTVL.